These 27 T cell receptor beta chains were all obtained from the same sample, sequenced in a study of blood T cell repertoires in COVID-19. This table comes from immunoSEQ multiplex PCR, and its TCRdb copy is limited to in-frame clones, with some not included. The repertoire holds about 150,000 clones, roughly 81% seen once, with about 2.6% in the top ten. Sequencing was done on a sample of peripheral blood. Receptor source: a human donor with acute or convalescent COVID-19. The donor label of this sample is uncertain.

This rearrangement joins TRBV19 to TRBJ1-4; 7 nucleotides align to TRBD1. With 3 bases clipped from V and 3 bases from J, the junction kept 4 bases outside the gene matches. In germline, CDR1 is LNHDA, CDR2 SQIVND (reference sequence). This CDR3 spans 15 amino acids. CDR3 sequence: CASSIGTVSNEKLFF. Written as DNA, the CDR3 is TGTGCCAGTAGTATCGGGACAGTCTCTAATGAAAAACTGTTTTTT.

Only a few counts were recorded for this clone. The gene calls are TRBV5-1 and TRBJ1-2, with TRBD1 identical over 7 bases. Germline CDR1 and CDR2: SGHRS and YFSETQ. The J segment lost 8 bases and the V segment lost 0 bases, leaving 10 bases of the junction unmatched. The CDR3 covers 15 residues. CDR3 residues: CASSLERGRMRGYTF. CDR3 in DNA: TGCGCCAGCAGCTTGGAAAGGGGGCGTATGAGGGGCTACACCTTC.

The chain uses TRBV5-4 and TRBJ1-2; D perhaps matches TRBD1 (5 bases). CDR3 length: 13 amino acids. V was trimmed by 4 bases and J by 3 bases, leaving 10 bases between them. The germline V gene has CDR1 SGHNT and CDR2 YYREEE (reference sequence). CDR3: CASSLQDYYGYTF. As DNA, the CDR3 is TGTGCCAGCAGCCTACAGGATTACTATGGCTACACCTTC.

This clone was seen a single time. In DNA form, the CDR3 reads TGTGCCAGCAGCTTGTCAGGGATCCATGGCTACACCTTC. Protein: CASSLSGIHGYTF. The chain couples TRBV5-6 to TRBJ1-2, with D maybe TRBD1 (5 bases). V gave up 1 base and J gave up 6 bases, with 10 bases separating them. The V gene's germline CDR1 is SGHDT and CDR2 YYEEEE. The CDR3 loop spans 13 amino acids.

This chain uses TRBV4-3 with TRBJ1-1; D is ambiguous. V lost 0 bases, J lost 6 bases, and 8 bases lay in between. The germline V gene has CDR1 LGHNA and CDR2 YSLEER. The CDR3 has 13 residues. CDR3 in DNA: TGCGCCAGCAGCCAAGATTGGCCCCCTGAAGCTTTCTTT. Amino acids: CASSQDWPPEAFF.

The chain carries TRBV5-8 and TRBJ2-2; 8 nucleotides line up with TRBD2. This CDR3 is built from 15 residues. J lost 0 bases, V lost 4 bases, and 2 bases had no gene match. CDR1 and CDR2 (germline): SGHTS, YDEGEE. CDR3 loop: CASSRSGTNTGELFF. CDR3 DNA sequence: TGTGCCAGCAGCCGTAGCGGGACGAACACCGGGGAGCTGTTTTTT.

There are a few counts of this clone. V and J are TRBV20-1 and TRBJ2-4; D gene ambiguous. The V and J ends lost 0 bases and 14 bases respectively, with 11 bases between them. Germline V CDR1 and CDR2: DFQATT, SNEGSKA (reference sequence). This CDR3 is 11 amino acids long. This CDR3 reads CSARDLGSEYF. The CDR3 DNA follows: TGCAGTGCTAGAGATCTGGGCTCTGAGTACTTC.

The CDR3 coding sequence is TGTGCCAGCAGTTTAGTCGGCGGAACCTACGAGCAGTACTTC. Its protein product is CASSLVGGTYEQYF. V and J are TRBV27 and TRBJ2-7; D is unresolved. The CDR3 loop spans 14 amino acids. V lost 2 bases, J lost 2 bases, and 10 bases lay in between. CDR1 and CDR2 from the germline V gene are MNHEY and SMNVEV (reference sequence).

The chain employs TRBV6-2 or TRBV6-3 and TRBJ1-4; no reliable D call. Germline CDR1 MNHEY, CDR2 SVGEGT. Deletions cut 0 bases from V and 8 bases from J, with 13 bases between. This CDR3 contains 15 residues. As DNA, the CDR3 is TGTGCCAGCAGTTACTCAGGCGGTATTGGCGAAAAACTGTTTTTT. Amino acid sequence: CASSYSGGIGEKLFF.

The V gene is TRBV7-2, the J gene TRBJ2-5; tentative D call: TRBD2 (6 bases). The CDR3 contains 15 residues. Trimming stripped 1 base from V and 4 bases from J, with 13 bases between. Per the germline V gene, CDR1 is SGHTA and CDR2 is FQGNSA. The CDR3 DNA sequence: TGTGCCAGCAGCTTAGTATTGGAGGGTCCAGAGACCCAGTACTTC. Translation: CASSLVLEGPETQYF.

J is TRBJ2-5 and V is TRBV5-5; 9 nucleotides align to TRBD1. Trimming at V came to 1 base and at J to 5 bases, leaving 3 bases not matched to a gene. The CDR3 has 14 amino acids. Germline CDR1 SGHKS, CDR2 YYEKEE (reference sequence). The CDR3 reads CASSLRGQGETQYF. The CDR3 DNA reads TGTGCCAGCAGCTTGAGGGGACAGGGTGAGACCCAGTACTTC. Together with reference TRBV5-5 and TRBJ2-5, the CDR3 gives the full variable domain: DAGVTQSPTHLIKTRGQQVTLRCSPISGHKSVSWYQQVLGQGPQFIFQYYEKEERGRGNFPDRFSARQFPNYSSELNVNALLLGDSALYLCASSLRGQGETQYFGPGTRLLVL.

V and J are TRBV9 and TRBJ2-1, with 7 nucleotides matching TRBD2. Germline CDR1 is SGDLS and CDR2 is YYNGEE. This CDR3 is built from 16 residues. V lost 0 bases and J lost 4; bases outside the gene matches: 7. The CDR3 region has the DNA TGTGCCAGCAGCGTAGGGACTAGAGCAGTTTACAATGAGCAGTTCTTC. Protein: CASSVGTRAVYNEQFF.

This clone was found a few times. V gene TRBV7-2 combines with J gene TRBJ2-1; 8 bases are a match to TRBD2. V lost 0 bases and J lost 8; bases outside the gene matches: 9. CDR3 length equals 16 residues. The germline gives CDR1 SGHTA, CDR2 FQGNSA. CDR3 amino acids: CASSLAAGGTVYEQFF. CDR3 nucleotide sequence: TGTGCCAGCAGCTTAGCGGCGGGGGGCACGGTTTATGAGCAGTTCTTC.

The rearrangement links TRBV5-1 to TRBJ1-6; a possible D gene is TRBD1 (6 bases). Germline V gene sequence: CDR1 SGHRS, CDR2 YFSETQ. With 4 bases removed from V and 7 bases from J, the gap between germline ends came to 21 bases. The CDR3 runs to 17 residues. This chain's CDR3 is CASSPEGHPGRNSPLHF. The CDR3 DNA sequence: TGCGCCAGCAGCCCCGAGGGACACCCCGGACGGAATTCACCCCTCCACTTT. Full variable domain (missing parts from reference TRBV5-1 and TRBJ1-6): KAGVTQTPRYLIKTRGQQVTLSCSPISGHRSVSWYQQTPGQGLQFLFEYFSETQRNKGNFPGRFSGRQFSNSRSEMNVSTLELGDSALYLCASSPEGHPGRNSPLHFGNGTRLTVT.

V and J are TRBV5-1 and TRBJ2-1, with a weak D call TRBD1 (7 bases). V was clipped by 1 base and J by 8 bases, with 19 bases between them. Germline CDR1 SGHRS, CDR2 YFSETQ. This CDR3 is built from 16 residues. CDR3 nucleotide sequence: TGCGCCAGCAGCTTGCCCGTTCAGGGGGGCTTAGATGAGCAGTTCTTC. This gives the protein CASSLPVQGGLDEQFF.

This clone was detected a few times. This sequence joins TRBV7-3 and TRBJ2-2; 14 nucleotides agree with TRBD2. Germline lookup yields CDR1 SGHTA and CDR2 FQGTGA. Trimming took 2 bases from V and 0 from J; bases not matched to a gene: 14. The CDR3 has 22 amino acids. CDR3 nucleotide sequence: TGTGCCAGCAGCTTAGCCGGACTAGCGGGAGGTACAGACATAACGAACACCGGGGAGCTGTTTTTT. It codes for CASSLAGLAGGTDITNTGELFF.

The CDR3 DNA is TGTGCCAGCAGCCAGGGACAGGGGGGTAACTATGGCTACACCTTC. Protein: CASSQGQGGNYGYTF. The V and J genes are TRBV4-2 and TRBJ1-2; 11 bases line up with TRBD1. The V gene end was trimmed by 3 bases and the J gene end by 1 base; junction bases not matched to a gene: 1. In germline, CDR1 is LGHNA, CDR2 YNFKEQ. The CDR3 contains 15 residues.

V gene TRBV18 combines with J gene TRBJ1-2; TRBD1 matches 7 bases. With 2 bases clipped from V and 4 bases from J, the junction kept 4 bases outside the gene matches. CDR3 length: 14 residues. The germline gives CDR1 KGHSH, CDR2 LQKENI. CDR3: CASSPRGQGYGYTF. In DNA, the CDR3 is TGTGCCAGCTCACCAAGGGGGCAGGGCTATGGCTACACCTTC.

The chain employs TRBV6-5 and TRBJ1-5; 8 bases align to TRBD1. CDR1 and CDR2 from the germline V gene are MNHEY and SVGAGI. This CDR3 has 14 residues. Germline trimming cut 7 bases from V and 9 bases from J; bases unmatched to any gene: 11. DNA for the CDR3: TGTGCCAGCACCTACTTAGACAGGGGAGGGCCCCAGCATTTT. Amino acids: CASTYLDRGGPQHF.

V is TRBV28 and J is TRBJ1-5; TRBD1 agrees at 8 bases. Germline loops: CDR1 MDHEN, CDR2 SYDVKM. V gave up 6 bases and J gave up 4 bases; unmatched junction bases: 8. This CDR3 region has 15 residues. CDR3 bases: TGTGCCAGCAGACCAGGGGGCTTCGGGAATCAGCCCCAGCATTTT. It yields the protein CASRPGGFGNQPQHF.

The chain links TRBV7-3 to TRBJ1-1; D is ambiguous. V shed 5 bases and J shed 5 bases, with 15 bases lying between them. Germline V CDR1 and CDR2: SGHTA, FQGTGA. The CDR3 has 14 amino acids. The CDR3 bases are TGTGCCAGCAGCCCTTGGGTATGGAGTACTGAAGCTTTCTTT. It is translated as CASSPWVWSTEAFF.

The chain couples TRBV19 to TRBJ1-1, with TRBD1 matching 9 bases. The CDR3 loop spans 14 amino acids. The V gene end was trimmed by 3 bases and the J gene end by 3 bases; junction bases not matched to a gene: 2. Germline V gene data show CDR1 as LNHDA and CDR2 as SQIVND (reference sequence). In DNA form, the CDR3 reads TGTGCCAGTAGTATCCGGGACAGGGACACTGAAGCTTTCTTT. Amino acid sequence: CASSIRDRDTEAFF. Based on the CDR3 plus reference TRBV19 and TRBJ1-1, the full variable domain is DGGITQSPKYLFRKEGQNVTLSCEQNLNHDAMYWYRQDPGQGLRLIYYSQIVNDFQKGDIAEGYSVSREKKESFPLTVTSAQKNPTAFYLCASSIRDRDTEAFFGQGTRLTVV.

The CDR3 reads CASSLAGEAVGQPQHF. The CDR3 nucleotides are TGTGCCAGCAGCTTAGCGGGGGAGGCGGTGGGTCAGCCCCAGCATTTT. The chain uses TRBV7-9 and TRBJ1-5; a weak D match, TRBD1 (5 bases). Trimming took off 0 bases at V and 6 bases at J, with 15 bases between the two ends. Looked up from germline, CDR1 is SEHNR and CDR2 is FQNEAQ (reference sequence). The CDR3 runs to 16 residues.

The chain carries TRBV7-3 and TRBJ2-5; 7 bases align to TRBD2. V gave up 5 bases and J gave up 2 bases; unmatched junction bases: 11. Germline V gene sequence: CDR1 SGHTA, CDR2 FQGTGA. The CDR3 covers 16 residues. The CDR3 loop reads CASSPTGGNHQETQYF. CDR3 coding DNA: TGTGCCAGCAGCCCTACCGGGGGGAACCATCAAGAGACCCAGTACTTC.

This chain joins TRBV2 and TRBJ2-7, with TRBD2 matching 11 bases. This CDR3 has 17 amino acids. Germline V gives CDR1 SNHLY, CDR2 FYNNEI. The junction had 12 bases not matched to a gene; V was cut back by 4 bases and J by 4 bases. In DNA, the CDR3 is TGTGCCAGCAGTGCATTGCGGGGTAGCGGGGGGGAATACGAGCAGTACTTC. Its protein is CASSALRGSGGEYEQYF.

The V call is TRBV11-3, the J call TRBJ1-1, with a tentative D call TRBD1 (6 bases). The germline V and J ends were trimmed by 4 bases and 0 bases, with 12 bases remaining between them. Germline assignment: CDR1 SGHNT and CDR2 YENEEA. The CDR3 length is 15 residues. CDR3 in DNA: TGTGCCAGCAGCTCACAGGGCGGCATGAACACTGAAGCTTTCTTT. Translated: CASSSQGGMNTEAFF.

The chain recombines TRBV9 with TRBJ2-2; D perhaps matches TRBD1 (5 bases). There are 15 residues in the CDR3. Germline V lookup: CDR1 SGDLS, CDR2 YYNGEE. Trimming left V 0 bases short and J 5 bases short, with 11 bases between. The CDR3 DNA reads TGTGCCAGCAGCGTAGGGGGCTCCTTAACCGGGGAGCTGTTTTTT. This sequence encodes CASSVGGSLTGELFF.